These 20 T cell receptor beta chains were all obtained from the same sample, sequenced in a study of T cell repertoires in cytomegalovirus infection. These receptors lack a known antigen. TCRdb ran MiXCR on the reads and lists one entry per CDR3 protein. In the table there are 450,000 to 650,000 distinct CDR3 sequences, 40% of which are singletons. Sequences were derived from cultured PBMCs, sampled from culture after CMV antigen stimulation. The receptor source for this set is a human donor in good health (CMV status not recorded). Some clones in this sample may be carry-over from other donors' samples.

This clonotype was seen many times. The chain carries TRBV7-2 and TRBJ1-2, with D hard to call. V was shortened by 1 base and J by 8 bases, with 8 bases between the two germline ends. Germline CDR1 and CDR2: SGHTA and FQGNSA. This CDR3 contains 12 residues. CDR3 sequence: CASSLEVGGYTF. The CDR3 DNA is TGTGCCAGCAGCTTAGAGGTGGGGGGCTACACCTTC.

The DNA of the CDR3 is TGTGCCAGTAGTACGACAGGGCCCACTGAAGCTTTCTTT. Its protein product is CASSTTGPTEAFF. The rearrangement joins TRBV19 to TRBJ1-1; 7 bases agree with TRBD1. V lost 4 bases, J lost 4 bases, and 3 bases stayed unmatched. The CDR3 length is 13 residues. CDR1 and CDR2 from the germline V gene are LNHDA and SQIVND (reference sequence). The full variable domain, rest sourced from reference TRBV19 and TRBJ1-1, is DGGITQSPKYLFRKEGQNVTLSCEQNLNHDAMYWYRQDPGQGLRLIYYSQIVNDFQKGDIAEGYSVSREKKESFPLTVTSAQKNPTAFYLCASSTTGPTEAFFGQGTRLTVV.

This sequence joins TRBV2 and TRBJ1-6, with 8 bases identical to TRBD1. The junction had 6 bases not matched to a gene; V was cut back by 5 bases and J by 9 bases. The CDR3 spans 14 residues. The germline CDR1 and CDR2 sequences are SNHLY and FYNNEI. The CDR3 nucleotides read TGTGCCAGCAGTTGGACAGGGAATACTTCACCCCTCCACTTT. This encodes CASSWTGNTSPLHF.

J is TRBJ2-2 and V is TRBV15, with D possibly called TRBD1 or TRBD2 (5 bases each). The germline V and J ends were trimmed by 3 bases and 0 bases, with 11 bases remaining between them. Germline V gives CDR1 LNHNV, CDR2 YYDKDF (reference sequence). CDR3 size: 16 residues. The CDR3 DNA reads as TGTGCCACCAGCAGTTACGGGACGACGAACACCGGGGAGCTGTTTTTT. This encodes CATSSYGTTNTGELFF.

The sample holds a few counts of this clonotype. CDR3 in amino acids: CASSLSTAKNIQYF. In DNA form, the CDR3 reads TGTGCCAGCAGCTTGAGTACAGCCAAAAACATTCAGTACTTC. J is TRBJ2-4 and V is TRBV5-4; no clear D. V was pared by 1 base and J by 0 bases, with 5 bases between. This CDR3 is built from 14 residues. Germline assignment: CDR1 SGHNT and CDR2 YYREEE (reference sequence).

V is TRBV4-3 and J is TRBJ2-2, with unresolved D. From germline, CDR1 is LGHNA and CDR2 YSLEER. The CDR3 length is 18 residues. V was shortened by 4 bases and J by 4 bases, with 22 bases between the two germline ends. As DNA, the CDR3 is TGCGCCAGCAGCCGATCACCCTTGTTGATGGGTCCCACCGGGGAGCTGTTTTTT. Translating it yields CASSRSPLLMGPTGELFF.

The rearrangement joins TRBV10-3 to TRBJ2-5, with a weak D call TRBD1 (5 bases). Germline V lookup: CDR1 ENHRY, CDR2 SYGVKD. This CDR3 comprises 14 residues. V gave up 10 bases and J gave up 9 bases, with 24 bases separating them. For the CDR3, the DNA is TGTGCCACTTCGAAAGGAGCAGGGCGTCCCGCCCAGTACTTC. The encoded protein is CATSKGAGRPAQYF.

The genes are TRBV7-4 and TRBJ2-3; D ambiguous. This CDR3 comprises 12 residues. CDR1 and CDR2 from the germline V gene are SGHVT and SQSDAQ. V was pared by 5 bases and J by 4 bases, with 7 bases between. Here the CDR3 DNA reads TGTGCCAGCAGCACCCTCTCAGATACGCAGTATTTT. Its protein product is CASSTLSDTQYF.

J is TRBJ1-2 and V is TRBV15; 10 bases align to TRBD1. Losses at the gene ends were 3 bases for V and 0 bases for J; bases not matched to a gene: 4. The CDR3 is 16 residues long. The germline V gene has CDR1 LNHNV and CDR2 YYDKDF (reference sequence). CDR3 in DNA: TGTGCCACCAGCAGCCCCGGGACAGGGGCTAACTATGGCTACACCTTC. It encodes CATSSPGTGANYGYTF.

This chain joins TRBV27 and TRBJ2-3, with unresolved D. From germline, CDR1 is MNHEY and CDR2 SMNVEV (reference sequence). The CDR3 is 16 residues long. Trimming removed 0 bases from V and 4 bases from J, with 14 bases in between. CDR3 DNA: TGTGCCAGCAGTTTATCTTACGAACGGGCTTCAGATACGCAGTATTTT. It specifies CASSLSYERASDTQYF.

The chain uses TRBV12-3 or TRBV12-4 and TRBJ2-1, with D perhaps assigned TRBD1 or TRBD2 (5 bases each). The germline V and J ends were trimmed by 5 bases and 4 bases, with 18 bases remaining between them. The CDR3 covers 16 residues. CDR3 in DNA: TGTGCCAGCAGTGGGGGTTCCAGACTGTGGTACAATGAGCAGTTCTTC. Residues: CASSGGSRLWYNEQFF.

This chain connects TRBV9 to TRBJ2-3, with D hard to call. Germline values: CDR1 SGDLS, CDR2 YYNGEE. The CDR3 loop spans 14 amino acids. The V end was cut by 2 bases, the J end by 2 bases, with 9 bases between. CDR3 sequence: CASSVVATTDTQYF. The CDR3 region has the DNA TGTGCCAGCAGCGTTGTGGCGACCACAGATACGCAGTATTTT.

This clonotype was observed a handful of times. CDR3 in amino acids: CASSRGEQYF. In DNA form, the CDR3 reads TGTGCCAGCAGTAGGGGCGAGCAGTACTTC. The gene calls are TRBV2 and TRBJ2-7, with TRBD1 as a possible D gene (5 bases). Trimming took off 5 bases at V and 6 bases at J, with 5 bases between the two ends. The CDR3 has 10 amino acids. Germline CDR1 SNHLY, CDR2 FYNNEI.

The chain is built from TRBV7-2 and TRBJ2-7; the D is unclear. Trimming pared 4 bases from V and 4 bases from J, leaving 8 bases between. The CDR3 runs 12 residues. CDR1 is SGHTA, CDR2 FQGNSA, per germline. CDR3 in DNA: TGTGCCAGCAGCTCTATGGGTTACGAGCAGTACTTC. Its translation: CASSSMGYEQYF.

This clonotype was seen more than once but under ten times. V is TRBV6-2 or TRBV6-3 and J is TRBJ2-1; the match to TRBD2 covers 12 bases. The V segment lost 7 bases and the J segment 3 bases; nucleotides outside the gene matches: 7. Germline V gives CDR1 MNHEY, CDR2 SVGEGT. This CDR3 contains 16 residues. The DNA for the CDR3 is TGTGCCAGCAACCCTCCGACTAGCGGGGGCTACAATGAGCAGTTCTTC. This codes for CASNPPTSGGYNEQFF.

This clonotype was counted between two and nine times. The chain links TRBV7-2 to TRBJ1-1; D gene ambiguous. V lost 2 bases and J lost 0, with 10 bases in between. The CDR3 spans 15 residues. Germline values: CDR1 SGHTA, CDR2 FQGNSA. The CDR3 bases are TGTGCCAGCAGCTTAATGAGACATATGAACACTGAAGCTTTCTTT. Translation gives CASSLMRHMNTEAFF.

This CDR3 is CASSFGGGTVYNEQFF. The CDR3 nucleotides are TGTGCCAGCAGCTTTGGGGGGGGGACGGTCTACAATGAGCAGTTCTTC. This chain uses TRBV5-6 with TRBJ2-1, with TRBD2 matching over 7 bases. The junction had 8 bases not matched to a gene; V was cut back by 2 bases and J by 3 bases. The CDR3 consists of 16 residues. Germline V CDR1 and CDR2: SGHDT, YYEEEE.

The chain couples TRBV18 to TRBJ1-6, with 8 bases fitting TRBD1. Looked up from germline, CDR1 is KGHSH and CDR2 is LQKENI. This CDR3 is 16 amino acids long. With 3 bases clipped from V and 10 bases from J, the junction kept 11 bases outside the gene matches. CDR3 nucleotides: TGTGCCAGCTCACCCGCCGGGACAGGCTTTAAATCACCCCTCCACTTT. Amino acids: CASSPAGTGFKSPLHF.

This clonotype was recorded once. The DNA of the CDR3 is TGTGCCAGCAGCCCCACCGGGGAGCAGTTCTTC. Its protein product is CASSPTGEQFF. The rearrangement joins TRBV11-2 to TRBJ2-1, with unresolved D. Trimming stripped 5 bases from V and 10 bases from J, with 9 bases between. Germline CDR1 is SGHAT and CDR2 is FQNNGV. The CDR3 length is 11 residues.

This clonotype has a count of ten or more. The chain couples TRBV7-8 to TRBJ2-3; 13 positions match TRBD2. The CDR3 has 17 residues. Germline CDR1 is SGHVS and CDR2 is FQNEAQ. V lost 4 bases and J lost 7; bases outside the gene matches: 11. CDR3 region: CASSSASGTSGTYTQYF. CDR3 nucleotide sequence: TGTGCCAGCAGCTCCGCATCCGGGACTAGCGGGACTTATACGCAGTATTTT.